This is a list of T cell receptor beta chains from one sample in a study of cytomegalovirus exposure and HLA in healthy donors. Assay used: immunoSEQ multiplex PCR; TCRdb lists only in-frame clones, some missing. The sample includes 200,000 or so clones, about 77% of them seen just once. Specimen: PBMCs. These receptors were taken from a woman in her thirties in good health and CMV-seronegative. CDR3s include the opening cysteine and the closing phenylalanine or tryptophan. The order of the fields is clone size, J gene, D gene, V gene, CDR3 protein, CDR3 DNA. A D gene is named only where the DNA matches it firmly. Clone size, where shown, is once, few, many, or a class for clones that have expanded.

- TRBJ1-1 - TRBV7-3 CASSLLGQGEAFF TGTGCCAGCAGCCTCCTGGGGCAGGGAGAAGCTTTCTTT
- TRBJ2-7 - TRBV28 CASSPSPGHGDEQYF TGTGCCAGCAGTCCATCCCCCGGTCACGGGGACGAGCAGTACTTC
- TRBJ2-3 - TRBV7-9 CASSFRGPSGDTQYF TGTGCCAGCAGCTTCAGGGGCCCGTCCGGGGATACGCAGTATTTT
- TRBJ1-1 TRBD1 TRBV7-9 CASSWDRGQGDTEAFF TGTGCCAGCAGCTGGGACAGGGGGCAAGGGGACACTGAAGCTTTCTTT
few TRBJ1-2 TRBD1 TRBV15 CATQGEGDYGYTF TGTGCCACCCAGGGGGAAGGTGACTATGGCTACACCTTC
- TRBJ1-6 - TRBV7-9 CASSSTTGIDSPLHF TGTGCCAGCAGCTCGACTACAGGGATAGATTCACCCCTCCACTTT
- TRBJ1-1 TRBD1 TRBV7-9 CASSAPGTGVTTEAFF TGTGCCAGCAGCGCCCCCGGGACAGGGGTTACGACTGAAGCTTTCTTT
- TRBJ2-5 - TRBV30 CAWTPGSQETQYF TGTGCCTGGACTCCCGGGAGCCAAGAGACCCAGTACTTC
- TRBJ2-2 - TRBV5-1 CASSFRGDTGELFF TGCGCCAGCAGCTTTAGGGGCGACACCGGGGAGCTGTTTTTT
- TRBJ2-1 TRBD1 TRBV5-1 CASSRTGDSYNEQFF TGCGCCAGCAGCAGGACAGGGGACTCCTACAATGAGCAGTTCTTC
- TRBJ2-1 - TRBV27 CASSLLGGSSYNEQFF TGTGCCAGCAGTCTCCTTGGGGGGAGCTCCTACAATGAGCAGTTCTTC
- TRBJ1-2 - TRBV27 CASRPRGVPNHGYTF TGTGCCAGCAGACCTCGGGGGGTTCCCAATCATGGCTACACCTTC
- TRBJ2-1 TRBD2 TRBV9 CASSDRLADEQFF TGTGCCAGCAGCGATAGACTAGCCGATGAGCAGTTCTTC
- TRBJ1-5 - TRBV15 CATSRDTDQPQHF TGTGCCACCAGCAGAGATACTGATCAGCCCCAGCATTTT
- TRBJ2-7 - TRBV28 CASRDYEQYF TGTGCCAGCAGAGACTACGAGCAGTACTTC
- TRBJ2-7 - TRBV7-9 CSSSAGGGFPYEQYF TGTTCCAGCAGCGCAGGGGGAGGTTTCCCCTACGAGCAGTACTTC
few TRBJ2-7 TRBD1 TRBV30 CAWSRTGAAGYEQYF TGTGCCTGGAGCCGGACAGGGGCGGCAGGCTACGAGCAGTACTTC
- TRBJ2-7 - TRBV27 CASSFSGAYEQYF TGTGCCAGCAGTTTTTCCGGGGCCTACGAGCAGTACTTC
- TRBJ2-5 - TRBV27 CASSLTGLETQYF TGTGCCAGCAGTTTAACAGGGCTTGAGACCCAGTACTTC
- TRBJ2-7 TRBD1 TRBV7-6 CASSSGTDLAYEQYF TGTGCCAGCAGCTCAGGGACAGACCTAGCCTACGAGCAGTACTTC
- TRBJ2-5 - TRBV27 CASSLVVSETQYF TGTGCCAGCAGTTTAGTTGTTTCGGAGACCCAGTACTTC
- TRBJ2-1 - TRBV9 CASTGHPYNEQFF TGTGCCAGCACGGGACATCCCTACAATGAGCAGTTCTTC
- TRBJ1-1 - TRBV7-9 CASSRQTAVPEAFF TGTGCCAGCAGCCGCCAGACAGCCGTCCCTGAAGCTTTCTTT
few TRBJ2-5 TRBD2 TRBV2 CASSETSGRETQYF TGTGCCAGCAGTGAAACTAGCGGGAGGGAGACCCAGTACTTC
- TRBJ2-7 TRBD1 TRBV7-6 CASSLGTGWYEQYF TGTGCCAGCAGCTTAGGGACAGGGTGGTACGAGCAGTACTTC
few TRBJ1-2 - TRBV19 CASSMSNYGYTF TGTGCCAGTAGTATGTCGAACTATGGCTACACCTTC
- TRBJ2-7 - TRBV28 CASRTTGQKRYEQYF TGTGCCAGCAGAACTACAGGGCAGAAACGCTACGAGCAGTACTTC
- TRBJ1-3 - TRBV5-6 CASSLISGGSGNTIYF TGTGCCAGCAGCTTGATTAGTGGGGGGAGTGGAAACACCATATATTTT
- TRBJ1-5 - TRBV6-5 CASSNLRGEGNQPQHF TGTGCCAGCAGTAACTTGAGAGGAGAGGGCAATCAGCCCCAGCATTTT
- TRBJ1-2 TRBD1 TRBV27 CASSPWDRIYGYTF TGTGCCAGCAGTCCCTGGGACAGAATCTATGGCTACACCTTC
few TRBJ2-7 TRBD2 TRBV7-9 CASRALAGGPHEQYF TGTGCCAGCAGGGCCCTCGCGGGGGGGCCCCACGAGCAGTACTTC
- TRBJ2-1 TRBD2 TRBV6-6 CASRDLAGGSPHEQFF TGTGCCAGCAGGGACCTAGCGGGAGGGTCCCCCCATGAGCAGTTCTTC
once TRBJ2-3 TRBD2 TRBV7-9 CSSSFLAGTTDTQYF TGTTCCAGCAGCTTCTTAGCGGGGACCACAGATACGCAGTATTTT